This T cell receptor (beta chain) was sequenced in a study of cytomegalovirus exposure and HLA in healthy donors. As for the study in general: Caucasian-associated ancestry cluster membership applied to approximately 81% of several hundred genotyped donors. Findings and caveats of the study: Earlier analysis yielded a pattern in which most TCR beta V segments were productive about 87% or about 30% of the time. In presence/absence analyses, roughly uniform sequencing depth across donors was assumed.

A word on this clone: Its antigen is as yet unknown.

Trimming cost V 4 bases and J 7 bases; bases outside gene matches: 5. Germline CDR1 reads SGHRS; CDR2 reads YFSETQ. The CDR3 runs to 14 residues. The PCR was carried out with 60 Vbeta primers and 13 Jbeta primers. The table came from immunoSEQ multiplex PCR; TCRdb's copy has only in-frame clones and leaves some out. Here the sample spans 150,000 or so clones, about three quarters being singletons. The origin of this receptor is a man aged 40-49 years in good health and CMV-seropositive. The sequenced sample consisted of PBMCs. This rearrangement joins TRBV5-1 to TRBJ2-2, with 9 bases lining up with TRBD1. The CDR3 DNA follows: TGCGCCAGCAGCCGGGGACAGGGAGTCGGGGAGCTGTTTTTT. It translates to CASSRGQGVGELFF.